This T cell receptor beta chain was captured in a study of T-cell reconstitution after alpha-beta-depleted transplantation in children. A few counts support this clonotype. A TCRbeta library incorporating unique molecular identifiers was prepared. In TCRdb, the PCR reads were re-called with MiXCR into one record per CDR3 protein. Here the sample spans around 360,000 distinct CDR3 sequences, about 9.3% being singletons. CDR3 size: 12 residues. In germline, CDR1 is MNHEY, CDR2 SVGAGI. Trimming left V 7 bases short and J 6 bases short, with 10 bases between. The receptor comes from a human donor who donated a stem cell graft to a child with acute lymphoblastic leukemia. The sample consisted of PBMCs from the stem cell graft donor, taken from the stem cell graft. The J gene is TRBJ2-1, the V gene TRBV6-5; D is ambiguous. CDR3 residues: CASTTGVNEQFF. The CDR3 region has the DNA TGTGCCAGCACGACTGGGGTCAATGAGCAGTTCTTC.